Listed here are 20 T cell receptor beta chains from one sample, sequenced in a study of cytomegalovirus exposure and HLA in healthy donors. Amplification used 60 Vbeta primers and 13 Jbeta primers. Profiling relied on immunoSEQ multiplex PCR, and the TCRdb table lists in-frame clones only, not all of them. The table for this sample gives over 100,000 clones. Sequencing input: PBMCs. The receptors shown here come from a man aged 35 to 55 in good health and CMV-seropositive.

The V and J genes are TRBV28 and TRBJ2-7; 7 bases are a match to TRBD2. V lost 5 bases, J lost 3 bases, and 7 bases stayed unmatched. Germline loops: CDR1 MDHEN, CDR2 SYDVKM. This CDR3 comprises 14 residues. The CDR3 loop reads CASSPSGTYYEQYF. CDR3 nucleotide sequence: TGTGCCAGCAGTCCTAGCGGAACATACTACGAGCAGTACTTC.

The chain recombines TRBV29-1 with TRBJ2-5, with a tentative D call TRBD1 (6 bases). The last part of the DNA fits TRBJ2-7 better; the J call may be wrong. The CDR3 sequence is 12 residues long. Per germline, CDR1 SQVTM and CDR2 ANQGSEA. The CDR3 nucleotides read TGCAGCGTTGGACAGGATATTTACGAGCAGTACTTC. Its translation: CSVGQDIYEQYF.

The chain has TRBV5-5 and TRBJ1-2; tentative D call: TRBD1 (5 bases). V dropped 5 bases and J dropped 5 bases, with 10 bases sitting between them. CDR3 length: 12 residues. Looked up from germline, CDR1 is SGHKS and CDR2 is YYEKEE (reference sequence). The CDR3 region is CASSQDRYGYTF. The CDR3 DNA is TGTGCCAGCAGTCAAGACAGATATGGCTACACCTTC.

This chain connects TRBV28 to TRBJ2-6; TRBD2 might be the D (5 bases). The V end lost 8 bases, the J end lost 0 bases, and 8 bases lay between the germline ends. The CDR3 contains 14 residues. Germline lookup yields CDR1 MDHEN and CDR2 SYDVKM. The CDR3 is CASGSSSGANVLTF. As DNA, the CDR3 is TGTGCCAGCGGGAGTAGCTCTGGGGCCAACGTCCTGACTTTC.

This sequence joins TRBV10-2 and TRBJ2-7; 7 positions agree with TRBD2. The CDR3 loop spans 14 amino acids. The V and J ends lost 2 bases and 0 bases, in that order; junction bases with no gene match: 1. The V gene's germline CDR1 is WSHSY and CDR2 SAAADI. The CDR3 spells CASSESGTSYEQYF. The CDR3 bases are TGCGCCAGCAGTGAGAGCGGGACCTCCTACGAGCAGTACTTC.

The chain recombines TRBV10-3 with TRBJ1-2; D not resolved. Germline V gives CDR1 ENHRY, CDR2 SYGVKD. Between the trimmed V and J ends, which lost 0 bases and 8 bases, there was a span of 13 bases. This CDR3 is 14 amino acids long. The CDR3 here is CAISESTSAGGYTF. DNA of the CDR3: TGTGCCATCAGTGAGTCGACGTCGGCGGGGGGCTACACCTTC.

The chain uses TRBV25-1 and TRBJ2-5; D perhaps matches TRBD1 (8 bases). Looked up from germline, CDR1 is MGHDK and CDR2 is SYGVNS. This CDR3 spans 16 amino acids. The ends were cut back, 4 bases at V and 2 bases at J, with 17 bases in the middle. The CDR3 here is CASSVNRGGTQETQYF. The CDR3 nucleotides read TGTGCCAGCAGTGTAAACAGGGGGGGGACGCAAGAGACCCAGTACTTC.

The V call is TRBV28, the J call TRBJ1-1; D is unresolved. With 3 bases removed from V and 6 bases from J, the gap between germline ends came to 8 bases. This CDR3 has 12 amino acids. Germline V gene lookup returns CDR1 MDHEN and CDR2 SYDVKM. The CDR3 DNA reads as TGTGCCAGCAGTTTGACTCGCCCTGAAGCTTTCTTT. Protein product: CASSLTRPEAFF. The full variable domain, rest sourced from reference TRBV28 and TRBJ1-1, is DVKVTQSSRYLVKRTGEKVFLECVQDMDHENMFWYRQDPGLGLRLIYFSYDVKMKEKGDIPEGYSVSREKKERFSLILESASTNQTSMYLCASSLTRPEAFFGQGTRLTVV.

CDR3 in DNA: TGTGCCAGCAAGAGATCGGGACAGAATAACTATGGCTACACCTTC. Protein sequence: CASKRSGQNNYGYTF. The genes are TRBV28 and TRBJ1-2; TRBD1 matches at 7 bases. CDR1 is MDHEN, CDR2 SYDVKM, per germline. J gave up 1 base and V 7 bases, and 9 bases lay outside the gene matches. CDR3 length: 15 residues.

The rearrangement joins TRBV6-5 to TRBJ2-5; TRBD1 matches 8 bases. Germline V gene lookup returns CDR1 MNHEY and CDR2 SVGAGI. The trim removed 2 bases at V and 7 bases at J, leaving 6 bases unmatched. This CDR3 is built from 14 residues. The chain's CDR3 is CASSYGTGMGTQYF. CDR3 bases: TGTGCCAGCAGTTACGGGACAGGAATGGGGACCCAGTACTTC.

The J gene is TRBJ2-3, the V gene TRBV4-3, with TRBD2 matching 8 bases. Germline assignment: CDR1 LGHNA and CDR2 YSLEER. V was pared by 0 bases and J by 4 bases, with 9 bases of the junction left unmatched. This CDR3 contains 17 residues. The CDR3 loop is CASSQEGGSGRSDTQYF. The CDR3, as DNA: TGCGCCAGCAGCCAAGAGGGGGGCAGCGGGAGATCAGATACGCAGTATTTT.

The chain recombines TRBV7-2 with TRBJ2-7; D not certain. V lost 3 bases and J lost 2, with 5 bases in between. This CDR3 comprises 12 residues. Germline assignment: CDR1 SGHTA and CDR2 FQGNSA. The CDR3 spells CASSFYPYEQYF. The CDR3 DNA reads TGTGCCAGCAGCTTCTATCCCTACGAGCAGTACTTC.

The V and J genes are TRBV4-2 and TRBJ2-7, with 9 bases matching TRBD1. V lost 3 bases and J lost 5; bases outside the gene matches: 8. Germline V gene sequence: CDR1 LGHNA, CDR2 YNFKEQ. The CDR3 is made up of 15 amino acids. The CDR3 region has the DNA TGTGCCAGCAGCCACGACAGGGGGTTAAGGAACGAGCAGTACTTC. This translates into CASSHDRGLRNEQYF.

Judged by frequency, this clone is medium-sized (0.01 to 0.1%). CDR3 nucleotides: TGTGCCAGCAGCGGGGGTGAGGGGGTAGAGGGGAACACCATATATTTT. As protein: CASSGGEGVEGNTIYF. V gene TRBV9 combines with J gene TRBJ1-3; a weak D match, TRBD1 (6 bases). CDR3 length: 16 amino acids. In germline, CDR1 is SGDLS, CDR2 YYNGEE. Trimming removed 3 bases from V and 7 bases from J, with 20 bases in between.

This chain links TRBV29-1 with TRBJ2-5; TRBD2 might be the D (7 bases). CDR3 size: 13 residues. Trimming took 3 bases from V and 5 from J, leaving 13 bases between them. Germline V lookup: CDR1 SQVTM, CDR2 ANQGSEA. This CDR3 is CSVETGGQETQYF. CDR3 DNA sequence: TGCAGCGTTGAGACCGGGGGGCAGGAGACCCAGTACTTC.

V is TRBV15 and J is TRBJ2-1; the match to TRBD2 covers 11 bases. Trimming at V came to 5 bases and at J to 7 bases, leaving 10 bases not matched to a gene. The CDR3 sequence is 16 residues long. CDR1 is LNHNV and CDR2 is YYDKDF in the germline V gene (reference sequence). CDR3 DNA sequence: TGTGCCACCAGCGGGGGCGAGGCTAGCGGGAGGAATGAGCAGTTCTTC. This sequence encodes CATSGGEASGRNEQFF.

The J gene is TRBJ1-1, the V gene TRBV10-3, with TRBD1 as a possible D gene (5 bases). This CDR3 has 15 residues. CDR1 is ENHRY, CDR2 SYGVKD, per germline. With 3 bases removed from V and 0 bases from J, the gap between germline ends came to 11 bases. The CDR3 reads CAISEPGLLNTEAFF. In nucleotides, the CDR3 is TGTGCCATCAGTGAACCGGGACTCCTGAACACTGAAGCTTTCTTT.

The chain combines TRBV5-4 with TRBJ1-2, with a tentative D call TRBD1 (6 bases). The V gene's germline CDR1 is SGHNT and CDR2 YYREEE (reference sequence). The CDR3 runs to 14 residues. The V end was cut by 6 bases, the J end by 8 bases, with 20 bases between. The CDR3 is CASIPSWGLGGYTF. DNA for the CDR3: TGTGCCAGCATCCCCTCCTGGGGGCTTGGCGGCTACACCTTC.

J is TRBJ2-2 and V is TRBV5-1; possibly TRBD1 for D (6 bases). Germline assignment: CDR1 SGHRS and CDR2 YFSETQ. The CDR3 contains 14 residues. The V end lost 7 bases, the J end lost 6 bases, and 16 bases lay between the germline ends. In nucleotides, the CDR3 is TGCGCCAGCTTCCGGGACACCGAGTCCGGGGAGCTGTTTTTT. Translating it yields CASFRDTESGELFF.

The V gene is TRBV7-9, the J gene TRBJ2-7, with 9 bases lining up with TRBD1. This CDR3 comprises 18 residues. Trimming cost V 5 bases and J 5 bases; bases outside gene matches: 19. CDR1 and CDR2 from the germline V gene are SEHNR and FQNEAQ (reference sequence). CDR3 DNA sequence: TGTGCCAGCAGCCAAAAAAGCGGGACAGGGATGTATCGGGACGAGCAGTACTTC. Its protein is CASSQKSGTGMYRDEQYF.